A selection of T cell receptor beta chains follows, all from one sample in a study of molecular identifiers for immune sequencing clone quantification. TCRdb reprocessed the PCR reads via MiXCR and lists one record per CDR3 protein. The sample yields more than 35,000 distinct CDR3 sequences, over 15% seen once. Sequenced material: naive CD8+ T cells from blood, with Jurkat cell RNA spiked in. Source of these receptors: a human donor in good health. Some libraries in this study had Jurkat cell RNA spiked in. CDR3s include the opening cysteine and the closing phenylalanine or tryptophan. Each record gives: clone size, V gene, J gene, D gene, CDR3 protein, CDR3 DNA. A D gene is named only where the DNA matches it firmly. The size entry is marked missing in some rows and otherwise reads once, few, many or a size class.

abundance: many; v_gene: TRBV5-4; j_gene: TRBJ2-7; d_gene: -; CDR3aa: CASSLRGNYEQYF; CDR3nt: TGTGCCAGCAGCTTGCGCGGGAACTACGAGCAGTACTTC
abundance: many; v_gene: TRBV6-5; j_gene: TRBJ2-2; d_gene: TRBD2; CDR3aa: CASRKTGTSNNQDFNTGELFF; CDR3nt: TGTGCCAGCAGAAAAACCGGGACTAGCAACAACCAAGACTTCAACACCGGGGAGCTGTTTTTT
abundance: -; v_gene: TRBV3-1; j_gene: TRBJ2-7; d_gene: TRBD1; CDR3aa: CASSQAGGQGPYEQYF; CDR3nt: TGTGCCAGCAGCCAAGCGGGGGGACAGGGGCCCTACGAGCAGTACTTC
abundance: medium-sized; v_gene: TRBV19; j_gene: TRBJ2-3; d_gene: -; CDR3aa: CASSISGARTDTQYF; CDR3nt: TGTGCCAGTAGTATATCAGGGGCCCGCACAGATACGCAGTATTTT
abundance: many; v_gene: TRBV4-3; j_gene: TRBJ2-7; d_gene: TRBD1; CDR3aa: CASAPGTGEYEQYF; CDR3nt: TGCGCCAGTGCTCCCGGGACAGGGGAATACGAGCAGTACTTC
abundance: -; v_gene: TRBV13; j_gene: TRBJ2-4; d_gene: TRBD1; CDR3aa: CASRLEARGPQNIQYF; CDR3nt: TGTGCCAGCCGCTTAGAAGCAAGGGGGCCCCAAAACATTCAGTACTTC
abundance: many; v_gene: TRBV13; j_gene: TRBJ1-1; d_gene: -; CDR3aa: CASSGGGLAFF; CDR3nt: TGTGCCAGCAGCGGCGGGGGCTTGGCTTTCTTT
abundance: many; v_gene: TRBV29-1; j_gene: TRBJ1-1; d_gene: -; CDR3aa: CSVEMNTEAFF; CDR3nt: TGCAGCGTTGAAATGAACACTGAAGCTTTCTTT
abundance: many; v_gene: TRBV7-9; j_gene: TRBJ2-1; d_gene: TRBD2; CDR3aa: CASSSPGTSGLNEQFF; CDR3nt: TGTGCCAGCAGCTCGCCTGGGACTAGCGGCCTCAATGAGCAGTTCTTC
abundance: -; v_gene: TRBV15; j_gene: TRBJ2-2; d_gene: -; CDR3aa: CATSIQSNTGELFF; CDR3nt: TGTGCCACCAGTATTCAGTCGAACACCGGGGAGCTGTTTTTT
abundance: few; v_gene: TRBV20-1; j_gene: TRBJ2-7; d_gene: -; CDR3aa: CSAKEWGPYNEQYF; CDR3nt: TGCAGTGCAAAGGAGTGGGGGCCGTATAACGAGCAGTACTTC
abundance: -; v_gene: TRBV27; j_gene: TRBJ2-7; d_gene: -; CDR3aa: CASSFASGYEQYF; CDR3nt: TGTGCCAGCAGTTTTGCCTCAGGCTACGAGCAGTACTTC
abundance: medium-sized; v_gene: TRBV5-1; j_gene: TRBJ2-5; d_gene: TRBD1; CDR3aa: CASRGQGTQETQYF; CDR3nt: TGCGCCAGCAGAGGACAGGGAACCCAAGAGACCCAGTACTTC
abundance: -; v_gene: TRBV7-9; j_gene: TRBJ2-2; d_gene: -; CDR3aa: CASSPGAEGELFF; CDR3nt: TGTGCCAGCAGCCCCGGTGCGGAGGGGGAGCTGTTTTTT
abundance: many; v_gene: TRBV7-9; j_gene: TRBJ1-6; d_gene: -; CDR3aa: CASSLETGSSYNSPLHF; CDR3nt: TGTGCCAGCAGCTTAGAAACAGGGAGCTCCTATAATTCACCCCTCCACTTT
abundance: many; v_gene: TRBV9; j_gene: TRBJ1-1; d_gene: -; CDR3aa: CASSVGSLGVERAEAFF; CDR3nt: TGTGCCAGCAGCGTAGGGTCCCTCGGGGTCGAGAGGGCTGAAGCTTTCTTT
abundance: many; v_gene: TRBV19; j_gene: TRBJ2-7; d_gene: -; CDR3aa: CASSPTGTVTYEQYF; CDR3nt: TGTGCCAGTAGTCCGACCGGGACTGTTACCTACGAGCAGTACTTC
abundance: many; v_gene: TRBV6-6; j_gene: TRBJ2-3; d_gene: TRBD1; CDR3aa: CASSYPEQGAGADTQYF; CDR3nt: TGTGCCAGCAGTTACCCTGAACAGGGGGCCGGGGCAGATACGCAGTATTTT
abundance: many; v_gene: TRBV27; j_gene: TRBJ2-3; d_gene: -; CDR3aa: CASSLGSEQYF; CDR3nt: TGTGCCAGCAGTTTAGGTTCGGAGCAGTATTTT
abundance: many; v_gene: TRBV11-2; j_gene: TRBJ2-1; d_gene: TRBD2; CDR3aa: CASSLVPSGFNNEQFF; CDR3nt: TGTGCCAGCAGCTTAGTTCCTAGCGGCTTCAACAATGAGCAGTTCTTC
abundance: many; v_gene: TRBV7-9; j_gene: TRBJ2-2; d_gene: -; CDR3aa: CASSYALMNTGELFF; CDR3nt: TGTGCCAGCAGCTACGCACTCATGAACACCGGGGAGCTGTTTTTT
abundance: -; v_gene: TRBV6-5; j_gene: TRBJ2-1; d_gene: -; CDR3aa: CASSYSYSGAYNEQFF; CDR3nt: TGTGCCAGCAGTTACTCGTACTCCGGAGCCTACAATGAGCAGTTCTTC
abundance: many; v_gene: TRBV7-9; j_gene: TRBJ1-5; d_gene: -; CDR3aa: CASRINRARNQPQHF; CDR3nt: TGTGCCAGCAGAATAAACAGGGCGCGCAATCAGCCCCAGCATTTT
abundance: many; v_gene: TRBV7-9; j_gene: TRBJ2-7; d_gene: TRBD1; CDR3aa: CASSNPFGTGTYEQYF; CDR3nt: TGTGCCAGCAGCAACCCTTTCGGGACAGGGACCTACGAGCAGTACTTC
abundance: -; v_gene: TRBV19; j_gene: TRBJ1-1; d_gene: -; CDR3aa: CAGSIWWEQNEAFF; CDR3nt: TGTGCCGGTAGTATCTGGTGGGAACAAAATGAAGCCTTCTTT
abundance: many; v_gene: TRBV20-1; j_gene: TRBJ2-7; d_gene: -; CDR3aa: CSARVGDSISYEQYF; CDR3nt: TGCAGTGCTAGAGTGGGGGACTCCATCTCCTACGAGCAGTACTTC
abundance: -; v_gene: TRBV7-9; j_gene: TRBJ1-5; d_gene: TRBD1; CDR3aa: CASSSGQGVRPQHF; CDR3nt: TGTGCCAGCAGCTCAGGACAGGGGGTTCGGCCCCAGCATTTT
abundance: many; v_gene: TRBV4-1; j_gene: TRBJ2-1; d_gene: -; CDR3aa: CASSQQGVEQFF; CDR3nt: TGCGCCAGCAGCCAACAGGGCGTAGAGCAGTTCTTC
abundance: many; v_gene: TRBV4-1; j_gene: TRBJ1-1; d_gene: TRBD1; CDR3aa: CASSQGQGARNTEAFF; CDR3nt: TGCGCCAGCAGCCAAGGACAGGGGGCCCGGAACACTGAAGCTTTCTTT
abundance: many; v_gene: TRBV11-2; j_gene: TRBJ1-6; d_gene: -; CDR3aa: CASRYSNSPLHF; CDR3nt: TGTGCCAGCCGCTATTCGAATTCACCCCTCCACTTT
abundance: many; v_gene: TRBV27; j_gene: TRBJ2-7; d_gene: -; CDR3aa: CATLADRSYEQYF; CDR3nt: TGTGCCACCCTAGCCGACAGGTCCTACGAGCAGTACTTC
abundance: -; v_gene: TRBV3-1; j_gene: TRBJ2-2; d_gene: TRBD1; CDR3aa: CASSQPWTGSLTGELFF; CDR3nt: TGTGCCAGCAGCCAACCTTGGACAGGGTCCCTGACCGGGGAGCTGTTTTTT
abundance: few; v_gene: TRBV4-3; j_gene: TRBJ1-2; d_gene: -; CDR3aa: CASSQDVGASYGYTF; CDR3nt: TGCGCCAGCAGCCAAGATGTGGGGGCGAGCTATGGCTACACCTTC
abundance: many; v_gene: TRBV7-3; j_gene: TRBJ2-7; d_gene: -; CDR3aa: CASSQGGLDEQYF; CDR3nt: TGTGCCAGCAGCCAAGGGGGTTTAGACGAGCAGTACTTC
abundance: many; v_gene: TRBV10-2; j_gene: TRBJ2-7; d_gene: -; CDR3aa: CASSAGASYEQYF; CDR3nt: TGCGCCAGCAGTGCCGGGGCCTCCTACGAGCAGTACTTC
abundance: few; v_gene: TRBV27; j_gene: TRBJ2-7; d_gene: TRBD1; CDR3aa: CASSPRDRDYEQYF; CDR3nt: TGTGCCAGCAGTCCCCGGGACAGGGACTACGAGCAGTACTTC
abundance: many; v_gene: TRBV28; j_gene: TRBJ2-3; d_gene: -; CDR3aa: CASILGDTSTDTQYF; CDR3nt: TGTGCCAGCATTCTAGGGGACACGAGCACAGATACGCAGTATTTT
abundance: many; v_gene: TRBV7-2; j_gene: TRBJ2-3; d_gene: -; CDR3aa: CASSSSASGLLDTQYF; CDR3nt: TGTGCCAGCAGCTCCTCCGCGAGCGGGTTGTTAGATACGCAGTATTTT
abundance: few; v_gene: TRBV7-9; j_gene: TRBJ1-1; d_gene: TRBD1; CDR3aa: CASHTGQGFTEAFF; CDR3nt: TGTGCCAGCCATACGGGACAGGGTTTCACTGAAGCTTTCTTT
abundance: many; v_gene: TRBV9; j_gene: TRBJ2-1; d_gene: TRBD2; CDR3aa: CASSVAGLADEQFF; CDR3nt: TGTGCCAGCAGCGTAGCGGGACTAGCAGATGAGCAGTTCTTC
abundance: many; v_gene: TRBV5-4; j_gene: TRBJ2-7; d_gene: -; CDR3aa: CASSLGTDKRQYF; CDR3nt: TGTGCCAGCAGCCTCGGGACCGATAAACGGCAGTACTTC
abundance: many; v_gene: TRBV7-3; j_gene: TRBJ2-1; d_gene: -; CDR3aa: CASSSRDNSYNEQFF; CDR3nt: TGTGCCAGCAGCTCCCGAGACAACTCCTACAATGAGCAGTTCTTC
abundance: -; v_gene: TRBV25-1; j_gene: TRBJ2-1; d_gene: TRBD1; CDR3aa: CASSEYGAGGYSDEQFF; CDR3nt: TGTGCCAGCAGTGAATATGGAGCAGGGGGCTATTCGGATGAGCAGTTCTTC
abundance: many; v_gene: TRBV2; j_gene: TRBJ1-1; d_gene: -; CDR3aa: CASSEFGQNTEAFF; CDR3nt: TGTGCCAGCAGTGAATTCGGCCAGAACACTGAAGCTTTCTTT
abundance: many; v_gene: TRBV28; j_gene: TRBJ2-7; d_gene: -; CDR3aa: CATAFRGPVDEQYF; CDR3nt: TGTGCCACCGCATTTCGGGGTCCGGTGGACGAGCAGTACTTC
abundance: few; v_gene: TRBV4-3; j_gene: TRBJ2-1; d_gene: -; CDR3aa: CASSDGTYSYNEQFF; CDR3nt: TGCGCCAGCAGCGACGGGACTTACTCCTACAATGAGCAGTTCTTC
abundance: -; v_gene: TRBV4-1; j_gene: TRBJ2-1; d_gene: -; CDR3aa: CASSPLQDYNEQFF; CDR3nt: TGCGCCAGCAGCCCCCTCCAAGACTACAATGAGCAGTTCTTC
abundance: many; v_gene: TRBV4-1; j_gene: TRBJ1-1; d_gene: -; CDR3aa: CASSQGQPNTEAFF; CDR3nt: TGCGCCAGCAGCCAAGGACAGCCGAACACTGAAGCTTTCTTT
abundance: many; v_gene: TRBV20-1; j_gene: TRBJ2-7; d_gene: -; CDR3aa: CSAPGGGSYEQYF; CDR3nt: TGCAGTGCCCCAGGCGGCGGGTCCTACGAGCAGTACTTC
abundance: medium-sized; v_gene: TRBV23-1; j_gene: TRBJ2-3; d_gene: -; CDR3aa: CASSQSLQASTDTQYF; CDR3nt: TGCGCCAGCAGTCAATCGCTACAGGCTAGCACAGATACGCAGTATTTT
abundance: -; v_gene: TRBV6-2/TRBV6-3; j_gene: TRBJ2-7; d_gene: TRBD2; CDR3aa: CASSAGDFYEQYF; CDR3nt: TGTGCCAGCAGTGCGGGAGACTTCTACGAGCAGTACTTC
abundance: many; v_gene: TRBV7-2; j_gene: TRBJ1-6; d_gene: -; CDR3aa: CASSLGGTDNFNSPLHF; CDR3nt: TGTGCCAGCAGCTTAGGGGGGACCGACAACTTTAATTCACCCCTCCACTTT
abundance: many; v_gene: TRBV19; j_gene: TRBJ2-1; d_gene: -; CDR3aa: CASSIGGGSYNEQFF; CDR3nt: TGTGCCAGTAGTATAGGGGGCGGGTCCTACAATGAGCAGTTCTTC
abundance: -; v_gene: TRBV13; j_gene: TRBJ2-5; d_gene: TRBD2; CDR3aa: CASSSSGTGETQYF; CDR3nt: TGTGCCAGCAGCTCTAGCGGTACGGGGGAGACCCAGTACTTC